A single sample gave rise to the 21 T cell receptor beta chains below, sequenced in a study of T cell responses to AZD1222 COVID-19 vaccine. Libraries were prepared by immunoSEQ multiplex PCR; TCRdb keeps only in-frame clonotypes and omits some of them. The data show over 110,000 clones, around 93% seen once. Sequencing was performed on peripheral blood, taken on day 0 of AZD1222 vaccination. The source of these receptors is an adult in good health.

This rearrangement joins TRBV6-5 to TRBJ1-1; TRBD1 might be the D (6 bases). The CDR3 length is 16 residues. Germline lookup yields CDR1 MNHEY and CDR2 SVGAGI. Trimming pared 4 bases from V and 1 base from J, leaving 16 bases between. This chain's CDR3 is CASSLGVKGGNTEAFF. CDR3 nucleotides: TGTGCCAGCAGTTTGGGAGTCAAGGGGGGGAACACTGAAGCTTTCTTT.

This chain joins TRBV6-5 and TRBJ1-6; D may be TRBD1 (5 bases). The ends were cut back, 6 bases at V and 7 bases at J, with 7 bases in the middle. Germline CDR1 and CDR2: MNHEY and SVGAGI. The CDR3 runs 12 residues. The CDR3 loop is CASRGTNSPLHF. The CDR3 nucleotides are TGTGCCAGCAGGGGGACGAATTCACCCCTCCACTTT.

The chain has TRBV18 and TRBJ2-7; 10 nucleotides align to TRBD2. CDR3 size: 15 residues. V gave up 2 bases and J gave up 2 bases; unmatched junction bases: 3. CDR1 KGHSH and CDR2 LQKENI come from the germline V gene. CDR3 sequence reads: CASSPITSGTYEQYF. The CDR3 coding sequence is TGTGCCAGCTCACCAATAACTAGCGGGACCTACGAGCAGTACTTC. Filled out from reference TRBV18 and TRBJ2-7, the complete variable domain reads NAGVMQNPRHLVRRRGQEARLRCSPMKGHSHVYWYRQLPEEGLKFMVYLQKENIIDESGMPKERFSAEFPKEGPSILRIQQVVRGDSAAYFCASSPITSGTYEQYFGPGTRLTVT.

The V call is TRBV9, the J call TRBJ1-1; D ambiguous. Trimming pared 2 bases from V and 1 base from J, leaving 15 bases between. The germline gives CDR1 SGDLS, CDR2 YYNGEE. The CDR3 consists of 16 residues. The CDR3 sequence: CASSVGRNYPNTEAFF. CDR3 nucleotide sequence: TGTGCCAGCAGCGTTGGGCGCAACTACCCGAACACTGAAGCTTTCTTT.

The chain uses TRBV14 and TRBJ1-2, with D unclear. CDR3 size: 13 residues. Germline V gene lookup returns CDR1 SGHDN and CDR2 FVKESK. With 0 bases removed from V and 9 bases from J, the gap between germline ends came to 11 bases. The CDR3 DNA follows: TGTGCCAGCAGCCAAGAGCAGGTTCAGCGCTACACCTTC. It yields the protein CASSQEQVQRYTF.

This clone appeared a single time. The CDR3 protein is CASSIGDRINSPLHF. Here the CDR3 DNA reads TGTGCCAGTAGTATAGGGGACAGGATAAATTCACCCCTCCACTTT. The V and J genes are TRBV19 and TRBJ1-6, with TRBD1 matching over 8 bases. J was trimmed by 7 bases and V by 1 base; bases with no gene match: 3. Germline loops: CDR1 LNHDA, CDR2 SQIVND (reference sequence). The CDR3 covers 15 residues.

This chain links TRBV5-1 with TRBJ1-2; 7 positions match TRBD1. Per germline, CDR1 SGHRS and CDR2 YFSETQ. The CDR3 totals 14 residues. The ends lost 4 bases at V and 5 bases at J; junction bases unmatched: 8. CDR3: CASSDGTAGYGYTF. The CDR3 bases are TGCGCCAGCAGCGACGGGACAGCGGGGTATGGCTACACCTTC.

The chain employs TRBV19 and TRBJ1-5; D gene unclear. The V end lost 5 bases, the J end lost 2 bases, and 10 bases lay between the germline ends. Germline CDR1 and CDR2: LNHDA and SQIVND (reference sequence). The CDR3 has 14 amino acids. The CDR3 DNA follows: TGTGCCAGTAGTGCCGGGATTCGCAATCAGCCCCAGCATTTT. Translating it yields CASSAGIRNQPQHF.

DNA of the CDR3: TGTGCCAGCAGCTTGTCACTAGCGGGGAACACAGATACGCAGTATTTT. This sequence encodes CASSLSLAGNTDTQYF. The gene calls are TRBV5-8 and TRBJ2-3; 10 bases are shared with TRBD2. V lost 1 base and J lost 2; bases outside the gene matches: 4. Germline V gene data show CDR1 as SGHTS and CDR2 as YDEGEE. The CDR3 is 16 amino acids. Full variable domain (rest looked up from reference TRBV5-8 and TRBJ2-3): EAGVTQSPTHLIKTRGQQATLRCSPISGHTSVYWYQQALGLGLQFLLWYDEGEERNRGNFPPRFSGRQFPNYSSELNVNALELEDSALYLCASSLSLAGNTDTQYFGPGTRLTVL.

V usage is TRBV11-2 and J usage is TRBJ1-2; TRBD1 aligns across 9 bases. V lost 3 bases and J lost 7; bases outside the gene matches: 9. Germline CDR1 is SGHAT and CDR2 is FQNNGV. There are 15 residues in the CDR3. The CDR3 protein is CASSFLQQGASGYTF. For the CDR3, the DNA is TGTGCCAGCAGCTTTCTACAACAGGGGGCTAGTGGCTACACCTTC.

This rearrangement joins TRBV6-5 to TRBJ2-2; a possible D gene is TRBD2 (5 bases). The V and J ends lost 2 bases and 2 bases respectively, with 9 bases between them. Germline CDR1 and CDR2: MNHEY and SVGAGI. The CDR3 has 15 residues. In DNA form, the CDR3 reads TGTGCCAGCAGTTACGGACTGGAAAACACCGGGGAGCTGTTTTTT. Translated: CASSYGLENTGELFF.

The DNA for the CDR3 is TGCGCCAGCAGCTTTCGGGTCGGGGAGCTGTTTTTT. Encoded protein: CASSFRVGELFF. The chain joins TRBV5-1 to TRBJ2-2; D is uncertain. The CDR3 extends over 12 amino acids. Germline V gene data show CDR1 as SGHRS and CDR2 as YFSETQ. Trimming removed 2 bases at V and 7 bases at J, with 6 bases between.

The J gene is TRBJ1-6, the V gene TRBV5-1, with D hard to call. There are 15 residues in the CDR3. Germline V gene data show CDR1 as SGHRS and CDR2 as YFSETQ. Trimming left V 0 bases short and J 6 bases short, with 10 bases between. The CDR3 nucleotides are TGCGCCAGCAGCTTGGGGGATGGACCTAATTCACCCCTCCACTTT. Residues: CASSLGDGPNSPLHF.

The chain is built from TRBV18 and TRBJ2-1; 7 nucleotides align to TRBD2. Looked up from germline, CDR1 is KGHSH and CDR2 is LQKENI. Trimming at V came to 6 bases and at J to 0 bases, leaving 5 bases not matched to a gene. This CDR3 is built from 15 residues. DNA for the CDR3: TGTGCCAGCTCTCCTTGGACTAGCTCCTACAATGAGCAGTTCTTC. This encodes CASSPWTSSYNEQFF.

CDR3 in amino acids: CASILRGDGIGELFF. CDR3 DNA: TGTGCCAGCATCCTGCGAGGCGACGGTATAGGGGAGCTGTTTTTT. This chain joins TRBV7-2 and TRBJ2-2; D unresolved. CDR3 length: 15 amino acids. V was trimmed by 7 bases and J by 8 bases, leaving 20 bases between them. Germline lookup yields CDR1 SGHTA and CDR2 FQGNSA.

J is TRBJ1-4 and V is TRBV5-8; D is perhaps TRBD1 (5 bases). With 0 bases removed from V and 4 bases from J, the gap between germline ends came to 10 bases. The CDR3 runs 15 residues. The germline V gene encodes CDR1 SGHTS and CDR2 YDEGEE. This CDR3 reads CASSLAYRNNEKLFF. In DNA form, the CDR3 reads TGTGCCAGCAGCTTGGCGTACAGGAATAATGAAAAACTGTTTTTT.

The J gene is TRBJ2-3, the V gene TRBV7-6, with D perhaps given as TRBD1 or TRBD2 (5 bases each). The CDR3 sequence is 13 residues long. Trimming stripped 0 bases from V and 5 bases from J, with 6 bases between. CDR1 and CDR2 from the germline V gene are SGHVS and FNYEAQ. CDR3 loop: CASSLAGVDTQYF. Here the CDR3 DNA reads TGTGCCAGCAGCTTAGCGGGGGTAGATACGCAGTATTTT.

This clone is a singleton in its sample. The chain couples TRBV6-5 to TRBJ2-5, with D unclear. The CDR3 is 11 amino acids. The germline V gene has CDR1 MNHEY and CDR2 SVGAGI. V was trimmed by 6 bases and J by 4 bases, leaving 6 bases between them. In DNA form, the CDR3 reads TGTGCCAGCAGGGGATCAGAGACCCAGTACTTC. Translating gives CASRGSETQYF.

This chain links TRBV11-2 with TRBJ1-2, with D perhaps matching TRBD1 (5 bases). CDR1 SGHAT and CDR2 FQNNGV come from the germline V gene. Trimming took off 4 bases at V and 4 bases at J, with 13 bases between the two ends. The CDR3 is 14 residues long. Here the CDR3 reads CASSSLAGGYGYTF. CDR3 DNA sequence: TGTGCCAGCAGCTCGCTCGCTGGGGGCTATGGCTACACCTTC.

This chain links TRBV23-1 with TRBJ1-1; D is uncertain. TRBV23-1 is filed as an ORF, its function uncertain. CDR3 size: 14 residues. Trimming shortened V by 7 bases and J by 1 base, and 13 bases separated the two germline ends. CDR3 sequence (DNA): TGCGCCAGCATTGAAGGACTGTCGAACACTGAAGCTTTCTTT. This codes for CASIEGLSNTEAFF.

The rearrangement joins TRBV7-9 to TRBJ1-2; 8 bases line up with TRBD1. The CDR3 loop spans 17 amino acids. CDR1 is SEHNR and CDR2 is FQNEAQ in the germline V gene (reference sequence). The junction had 12 bases not matched to a gene; V was cut back by 3 bases and J by 3 bases. DNA for the CDR3: TGTGCCAGCAGCTTCGGGGGCAGGGGGCGCGGATACTATGGCTACACCTTC. This gives the protein CASSFGGRGRGYYGYTF.